The present entry profiles one T cell receptor beta chain with its context. The antigen remains unidentified. Amplification yielded TCR beta CDR3 regions, with RNA transcripts as the source. When the TCR CDR3 underwent first-round RT-PCR, the HTBI primer set was used. TCRdb processed the multiplex PCR reads anew with MiXCR; each CDR3 protein has one entry. Of about 660,000 distinct CDR3 sequences listed, over 40% are singletons. Germline trimming cut 3 bases from V and 4 bases from J; bases unmatched to any gene: 3. This CDR3 comprises 13 residues. CDR1 is DFQATT and CDR2 is SNEGSKA in the germline V gene (reference sequence). This sample stems from a study of T cells in Graves' hyperthyroidism and ophthalmopathy. Broader study findings: The majority of expanded thyroid clonotypes above 0.001 also appeared in blood. In simple terms, a model built on 13 V-J features told ophthalmopathy apart from stable hyperthyroidism.

The chain joins TRBV20-1 to TRBJ1-1; TRBD1 aligns across 9 bases. The sample consisted of peripheral blood or thyroid tissue (not recorded which). The sequence came from an adult man with Graves' disease, either hyperthyroidism or ophthalmopathy (not recorded which). The CDR3 spells CSARGQGTTEAFF. The CDR3 nucleotides are TGCAGTGCTAGGGGACAGGGAACCACTGAAGCTTTCTTT.